The T cell receptor (beta chain) under discussion was sequenced for a study of shared T cell receptors in the human thymus. The repertoire was sequenced with immunoSEQ multiplex PCR; TCRdb's copy has only in-frame clones and lacks some. The sample shows some 700,000 clones, 70% to 90% of them seen only once. These sequences were also reported in another study, on human thymus T cells. That publication notes: Having surgery to correct congenital heart defects, healthy Finnish infants acted as the donors. Corrective heart surgery yielded the resections from which the thymus tissue came. V and J gene usage appeared biased in thymic and blood repertoires. The related literature has documented a marked overlap of thymic repertoires among unrelated individuals.

The receptor comes from a girl under three years old with a congenital heart defect. Sequenced sample: thymocytes.

CDR3 coding DNA: TGTGCCAGCAGCTTCCAGGCTACGAACAATGAGCAGTTCTTC. Its protein product is CASSFQATNNEQFF. V usage is TRBV5-6 and J usage is TRBJ2-1; D uncertain. The CDR3 has 14 amino acids. V was shortened by 2 bases and J by 5 bases, with 11 bases between the two germline ends. Germline V CDR1 and CDR2: SGHDT, YYEEEE.